The text below deals with one T cell receptor (beta chain). Its antigen is not identified. This entry is derived from a study of post-analysis software for immune sequencing data. Unique-molecular-identifier-tagged TCR beta cDNA libraries were used. TCRdb itself ran the PCR reads through MiXCR, one entry per CDR3 protein. The table includes roughly 800,000 distinct CDR3 sequences, around 53% detected once. Between the trimmed V and J ends, which lost 3 bases and 7 bases, there was a span of 13 bases. Germline assignment: CDR1 DFQATT and CDR2 SNEGSKA (reference sequence). This CDR3 has 12 residues. General observations from the study: There was significantly lower normalized Chao1 diversity in multiple sclerosis patients than in controls. There were five TRBV segments more frequent in patients than controls, and TRBV5-6, TRBV5-1 and TRBV20-1 were among them. Same-batch preparations were strongly co-clustered by F measure.

The chain recombines TRBV20-1 with TRBJ2-7, with D uncertain. This TCR came from a girl aged 10 to 17 with multiple sclerosis. The source material was blood. The CDR3 protein is CSASPVRWEQYF. In DNA form, the CDR3 reads TGCAGTGCTAGCCCTGTCCGCTGGGAGCAGTACTTC.